One and the same sample provided the 18 T cell receptor beta chains below, sequenced in a study of breast tumors, draining lymph nodes, adjacent tissues. TCRdb ran MiXCR on the multiplex PCR reads and lists one entry per CDR3 protein. Altogether approximately 130,000 distinct CDR3 sequences are present, 20% to 25% being singletons, with the ten largest covering just over 2.5%. Samples came from axillary lymph nodes draining the breast cancer. Material for sequencing was axillary lymph node tissue. Receptor source: a female donor with breast cancer. Some clones in this sample may be carry-over from other donors' samples.

The sample holds many counts of this clonotype. The gene calls are TRBV7-2 and TRBJ2-1, with 14 bases matching TRBD2. Trimming took 5 bases from V and 2 from J; bases not matched to a gene: 11. The V gene's germline CDR1 is SGHTA and CDR2 FQGNSA. CDR3 length: 19 amino acids. The CDR3 sequence: CASSALGLAGGVTYNEQFF. In nucleotides, the CDR3 is TGTGCCAGCAGCGCCCTAGGACTAGCGGGAGGCGTAACCTACAATGAGCAGTTCTTC. Full variable domain (remainder filled in from reference TRBV7-2 and TRBJ2-1): GAGVSQSPSNKVTEKGKDVELRCDPISGHTALYWYRQSLGQGLEFLIYFQGNSAPDKSGLPSDRFSAERTGGSVSTLTIQRTQQEDSAVYLCASSALGLAGGVTYNEQFFGPGTRLTVL.

This clonotype showed up many times. The gene calls are TRBV7-9 and TRBJ2-3, with 10 bases lining up with TRBD1. CDR1 and CDR2 from the germline V gene are SEHNR and FQNEAQ (reference sequence). Trimming at V came to 5 bases and at J to 2 bases, leaving 7 bases not matched to a gene. The CDR3 totals 16 residues. CDR3 nucleotides: TGTGCCAGCAGCGTCGGACAGGGGGGCTTCACAGATACGCAGTATTTT. It is translated as CASSVGQGGFTDTQYF.

This clonotype appeared a few times. The chain employs TRBV28 and TRBJ2-3, with TRBD1 matching 7 bases. CDR1 and CDR2 (germline): MDHEN, SYDVKM. The length of the CDR3 is 15 residues. Unmatched junction bases numbered 8, after V lost 6 bases and J lost 2 bases. The CDR3 DNA reads TGTGCCAGCAGATCCCTGGGACAGTTCACAGATACGCAGTATTTT. This codes for CASRSLGQFTDTQYF.

The table lists this clonotype with many counts. V gene TRBV4-3 combines with J gene TRBJ2-3; 10 bases align to TRBD2. V dropped 0 bases and J dropped 6; count of bases not matched to a gene: 12. CDR3 length equals 18 residues. From germline, CDR1 is LGHNA and CDR2 YSLEER. CDR3: CASSQDLPSGGQTDTQYF. Here the CDR3 DNA reads TGCGCCAGCAGCCAAGATTTGCCTAGCGGGGGCCAGACGGATACGCAGTATTTT.

On this clonotype itself: This may be a read error, as it is one base from a much larger clone. The chain has TRBV7-6 and TRBJ2-5; D possibly uses TRBD1 or TRBD2 (7 bases each). The CDR3 length is 17 residues. Germline assignment: CDR1 SGHVS and CDR2 FNYEAQ. This CDR3 reads CASSLESAGNRGGTQHF. The CDR3 DNA sequence: TGTGCCAGCAGCTTAGAATCGGCAGGGAACAGGGGAGGGACCCAGCACTTC.

The sample holds one count of this clonotype. The rearrangement uses TRBV4-3 and TRBJ2-7, with 10 bases identical to TRBD2. Germline V CDR1 and CDR2: LGHNA, YSLEER. The CDR3 is 19 amino acids. J gave up 4 bases and V 0 bases, and 15 bases lay outside the gene matches. The CDR3 reads CASSQDNQREGLARYEQYF. The CDR3 nucleotides read TGCGCCAGCAGCCAAGATAACCAGCGGGAGGGACTAGCGAGATACGAGCAGTACTTC.

This clonotype was detected only a few times. V and J are TRBV11-2 and TRBJ2-2, with D maybe TRBD2 (6 bases). Germline V gene sequence: CDR1 SGHAT, CDR2 FQNNGV. The CDR3 spans 15 residues. V was trimmed by 6 bases and J by 4 bases, leaving 15 bases between them. The CDR3 sequence is CASRPRDSRTGELFF. CDR3 coding DNA: TGTGCCAGCAGGCCCCGGGACTCGCGCACCGGGGAGCTGTTTTTT.

This rearrangement joins TRBV3-1 to TRBJ2-7; 7 bases align to TRBD2. Germline V lookup: CDR1 LGHDT, CDR2 YNNKEL (reference sequence). Germline trimming cut 6 bases from V and 7 bases from J; bases unmatched to any gene: 9. The CDR3 spans 13 residues. As DNA, the CDR3 is TGTGCCAGCAGGTCCTTAGCGGGCGGGGAGCAGTACTTC. Amino acids: CASRSLAGGEQYF.

This clonotype was seen only once. A much larger clone lies one base from this, so it may be a read error. V usage is TRBV28 and J usage is TRBJ2-1; 14 bases line up with TRBD2. The CDR3 spans 16 residues. Per the germline V gene, CDR1 is MDHEN and CDR2 is SYDVKM. Losses at the gene ends were 11 bases for V and 5 bases for J; bases not matched to a gene: 11. The CDR3 loop reads CAGTPLGLAGDNEQFF. CDR3 bases: TGTGCCGGCACCCCCTTGGGACTAGCGGGAGACAATGAGCAGTTCTTC.

On this clonotype: A read error is possible here, since a much larger clone lies one base away. The CDR3 region has the DNA TGCAGCGTCGCACAGGGGAACCAAGAGATCCAGTACTTC. It specifies CSVAQGNQEIQYF. The chain joins TRBV29-1 to TRBJ2-5; 7 bases match TRBD1. Per germline, CDR1 SQVTM and CDR2 ANQGSEA. The CDR3 loop spans 13 amino acids.

This clonotype was seen ten or more times. This CDR3 reads CASSSRSSGRADTQYF. Written as DNA, the CDR3 is TGTGCCAGCAGTTCCCGTTCTAGCGGGAGGGCAGATACGCAGTATTTT. J is TRBJ2-3 and V is TRBV28, with TRBD2 identical over 12 bases. The germline V gene encodes CDR1 MDHEN and CDR2 SYDVKM. Trimming took 4 bases from V and 4 from J; bases not matched to a gene: 6. There are 16 residues in the CDR3.

As to this clonotype: Since a much larger clone is just one base distant, this may be a read error. This sequence joins TRBV28 and TRBJ2-1; no firm D call. Germline assignment: CDR1 MDHEN and CDR2 SYDVKM. This CDR3 has 15 residues. Here the CDR3 DNA reads TGTGCCGGCAGTTTCCCATGGAGCTCCTACAATGAGCAGTTCTTC. Its translation is CAGSFPWSSYNEQFF.

This clonotype was counted at least ten times. This chain joins TRBV19 and TRBJ2-1; weak D call: TRBD2 (5 bases). Germline CDR1 LNHDA, CDR2 SQIVND (reference sequence). V was trimmed by 4 bases and J by 0 bases, leaving 13 bases between them. The CDR3 sequence is 16 residues long. The CDR3, as DNA: TGTGCCAGTAGTAATAGCGACTTCCGCTCCTACAATGAGCAGTTCTTC. This codes for CASSNSDFRSYNEQFF.

This clonotype was seen at least ten times. The chain is built from TRBV2 and TRBJ1-2, with D hard to call. The CDR3 length is 13 residues. Germline V gene sequence: CDR1 SNHLY, CDR2 FYNNEI. Trimming removed 3 bases at V and 1 base at J, with 6 bases between. CDR3 nucleotides: TGTGCCAGCAGTGAGGGTCTTAACTATGGCTACACCTTC. Translating gives CASSEGLNYGYTF.

This clonotype was seen ten or more times. The chain recombines TRBV20-1 with TRBJ1-2, with 7 nucleotides matching TRBD1. This CDR3 contains 14 residues. With 2 bases clipped from V and 0 bases from J, the junction kept 3 bases outside the gene matches. Germline loops: CDR1 DFQATT, CDR2 SNEGSKA (reference sequence). The CDR3 DNA sequence: TGCAGTGCTAGAAACAGGGGACCTAACTATGGCTACACCTTC. This codes for CSARNRGPNYGYTF.

This clonotype appeared many times. The chain has TRBV7-2 and TRBJ2-1, with 8 bases fitting TRBD2. Germline values: CDR1 SGHTA, CDR2 FQGNSA. J was trimmed by 7 bases and V by 2 bases; bases with no gene match: 7. The CDR3 has 15 amino acids. The chain's CDR3 is CASSLYEREINEQFF. The DNA for the CDR3 is TGTGCCAGCAGCTTATACGAGCGGGAGATAAATGAGCAGTTCTTC.

As concerns this clonotype: This may be a read error, as it is one base from a much larger clone. This chain connects TRBV28 to TRBJ2-7; 10 bases line up with TRBD1. Germline CDR1 MDHEN, CDR2 SYDVKM. The CDR3 covers 15 residues. The CDR3 DNA follows: TGTGCCCGCAGGACAGGACAGGGGGTTATATACGAGCAGTACTTC. This encodes CARRTGQGVIYEQYF. Supplemented by reference TRBV28 and TRBJ2-7, the full variable domain reads DVKVTQSSRYLVKRTGEKVFLECVQDMDHENMFWYRQDPGLGLRLIYFSYDVKMKEKGDIPEGYSVSREKKERFSLILESASTNQTSMYLCARRTGQGVIYEQYFGPGTRLTVT.

This clonotype has at least ten counts. V and J are TRBV6-5 and TRBJ2-7, with TRBD2 identical over 8 bases. The CDR3 is made up of 17 amino acids. Germline CDR1 is MNHEY and CDR2 is SVGAGI. Germline trimming cut 0 bases from V and 0 bases from J; bases unmatched to any gene: 7. The CDR3 protein is CASSYSVAGRISYEQYF. The CDR3 coding sequence is TGTGCCAGCAGTTACTCGGTAGCGGGGAGGATCTCCTACGAGCAGTACTTC.